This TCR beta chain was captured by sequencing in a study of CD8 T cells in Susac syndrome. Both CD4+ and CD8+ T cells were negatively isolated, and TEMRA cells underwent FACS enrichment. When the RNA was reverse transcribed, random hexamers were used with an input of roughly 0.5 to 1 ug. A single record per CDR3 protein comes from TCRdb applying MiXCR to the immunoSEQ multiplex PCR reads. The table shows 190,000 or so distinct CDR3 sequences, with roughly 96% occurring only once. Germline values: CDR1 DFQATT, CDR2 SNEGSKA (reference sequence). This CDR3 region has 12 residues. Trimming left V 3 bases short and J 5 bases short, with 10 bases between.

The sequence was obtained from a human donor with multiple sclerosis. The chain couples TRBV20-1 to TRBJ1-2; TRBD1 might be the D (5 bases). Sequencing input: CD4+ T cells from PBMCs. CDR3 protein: CSASPREYGYTF. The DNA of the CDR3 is TGCAGTGCTAGCCCCAGGGAGTATGGCTACACCTTC.